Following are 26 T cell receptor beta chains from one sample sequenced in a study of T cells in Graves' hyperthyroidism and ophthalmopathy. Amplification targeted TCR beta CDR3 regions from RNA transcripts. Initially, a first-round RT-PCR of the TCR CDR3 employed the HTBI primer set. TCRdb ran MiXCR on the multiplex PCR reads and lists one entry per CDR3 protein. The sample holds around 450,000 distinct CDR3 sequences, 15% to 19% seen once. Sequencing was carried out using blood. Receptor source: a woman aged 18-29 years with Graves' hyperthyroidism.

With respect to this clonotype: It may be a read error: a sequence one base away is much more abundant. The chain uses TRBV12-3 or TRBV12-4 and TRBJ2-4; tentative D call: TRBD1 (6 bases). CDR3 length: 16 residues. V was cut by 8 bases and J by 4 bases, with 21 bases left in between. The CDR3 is CASGTGRSITKNIQYF. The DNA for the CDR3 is TGTGCCAGCGGTACAGGGAGAAGCATTACTAAAAACATTCAGTACTTC.

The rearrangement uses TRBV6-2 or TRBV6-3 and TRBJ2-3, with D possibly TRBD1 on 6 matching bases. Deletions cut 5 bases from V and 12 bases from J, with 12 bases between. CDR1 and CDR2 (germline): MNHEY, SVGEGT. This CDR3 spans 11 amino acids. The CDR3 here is CASSNDRTQYF. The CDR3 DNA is TGTGCCAGCAGTAACGACAGGACCCAGTATTTT.

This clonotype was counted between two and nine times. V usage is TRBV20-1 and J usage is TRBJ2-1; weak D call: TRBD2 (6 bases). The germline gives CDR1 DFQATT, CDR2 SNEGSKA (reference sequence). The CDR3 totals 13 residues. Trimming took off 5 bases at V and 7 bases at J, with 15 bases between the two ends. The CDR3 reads CSAGPSGPNEQFF. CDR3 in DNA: TGCAGTGCTGGGCCCAGCGGGCCTAATGAGCAGTTCTTC.

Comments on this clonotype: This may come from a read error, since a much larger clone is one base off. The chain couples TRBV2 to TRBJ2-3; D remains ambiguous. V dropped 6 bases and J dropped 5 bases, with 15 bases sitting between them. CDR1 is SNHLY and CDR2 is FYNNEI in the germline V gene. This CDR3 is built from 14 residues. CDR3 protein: CASRTVDLEDTQYF. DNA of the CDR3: TGTGCCAGCAGAACTGTAGACCTAGAAGATACGCAGTATTTT.

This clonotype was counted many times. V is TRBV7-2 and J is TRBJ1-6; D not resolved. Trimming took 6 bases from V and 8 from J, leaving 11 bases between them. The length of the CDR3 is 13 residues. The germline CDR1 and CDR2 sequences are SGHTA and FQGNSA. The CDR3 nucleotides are TGTGCCAGCAGATCGGGGATCGATTCACCCCTCCACTTT. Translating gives CASRSGIDSPLHF.

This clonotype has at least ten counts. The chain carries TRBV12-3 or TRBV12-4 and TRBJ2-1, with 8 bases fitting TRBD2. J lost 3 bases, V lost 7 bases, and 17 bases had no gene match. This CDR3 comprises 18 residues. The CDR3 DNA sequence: TGTGCCAGCACCCTTCCGGAGCGGGAGAAGATAAACTACAATGAGCAGTTCTTC. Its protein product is CASTLPEREKINYNEQFF.

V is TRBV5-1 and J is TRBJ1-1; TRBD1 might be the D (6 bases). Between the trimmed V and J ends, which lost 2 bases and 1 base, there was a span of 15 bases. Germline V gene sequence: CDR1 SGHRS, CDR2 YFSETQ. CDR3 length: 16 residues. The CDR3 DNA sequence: TGCGCCAGCAGCTTCGGCAGGGGTGTAGGGAACACTGAAGCTTTCTTT. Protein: CASSFGRGVGNTEAFF.

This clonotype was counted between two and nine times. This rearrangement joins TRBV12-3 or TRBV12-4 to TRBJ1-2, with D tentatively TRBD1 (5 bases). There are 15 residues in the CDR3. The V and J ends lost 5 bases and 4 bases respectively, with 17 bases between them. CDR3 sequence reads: CASSIQASGGYGYTF. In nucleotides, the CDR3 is TGTGCCAGCAGTATACAGGCTTCGGGAGGCTATGGCTACACCTTC.

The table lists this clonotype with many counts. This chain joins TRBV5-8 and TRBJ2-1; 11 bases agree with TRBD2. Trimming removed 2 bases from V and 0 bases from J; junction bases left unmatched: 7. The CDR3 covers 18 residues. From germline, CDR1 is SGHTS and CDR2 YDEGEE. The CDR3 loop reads CASSFGLAGGTSYNEQFF. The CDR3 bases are TGTGCCAGCAGCTTCGGGCTAGCGGGGGGCACCTCCTACAATGAGCAGTTCTTC.

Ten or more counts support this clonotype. Written as DNA, the CDR3 is TGTGCCAGCAGCGAAAACCCGACAGGGGGGTACAATGAGCAGTTCTTC. Translated: CASSENPTGGYNEQFF. V gene TRBV6-1 combines with J gene TRBJ2-1, with 9 bases lining up with TRBD1. V shed 6 bases and J 4 bases; nucleotides not matched to a gene: 10. The CDR3 is made up of 16 amino acids. Looked up from germline, CDR1 is MNHNS and CDR2 is SASEGT.

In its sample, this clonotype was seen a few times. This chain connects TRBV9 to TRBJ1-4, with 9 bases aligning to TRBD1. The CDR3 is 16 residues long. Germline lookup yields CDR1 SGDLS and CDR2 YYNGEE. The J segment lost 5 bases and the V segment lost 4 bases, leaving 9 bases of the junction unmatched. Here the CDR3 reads CASSPRTGTGNEKLFF. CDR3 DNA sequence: TGTGCCAGCAGCCCCAGGACCGGGACAGGGAATGAAAAACTGTTTTTT.

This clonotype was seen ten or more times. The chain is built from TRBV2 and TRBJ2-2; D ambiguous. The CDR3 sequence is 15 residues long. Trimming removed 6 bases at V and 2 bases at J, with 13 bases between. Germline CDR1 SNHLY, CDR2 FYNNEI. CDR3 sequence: CASRDGRFNTGELFF. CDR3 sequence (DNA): TGTGCCAGCAGAGACGGTCGCTTCAACACCGGGGAGCTGTTTTTT.

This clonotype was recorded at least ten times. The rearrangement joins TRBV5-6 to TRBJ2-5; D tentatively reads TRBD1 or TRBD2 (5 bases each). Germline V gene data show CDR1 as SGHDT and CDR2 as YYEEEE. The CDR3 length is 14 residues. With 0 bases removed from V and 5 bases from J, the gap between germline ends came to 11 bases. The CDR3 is CASSLDGAPETQYF. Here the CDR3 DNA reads TGTGCCAGCAGCTTGGACGGGGCCCCGGAGACCCAGTACTTC. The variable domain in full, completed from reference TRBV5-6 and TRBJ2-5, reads DAGVTQSPTHLIKTRGQQVTLRCSPKSGHDTVSWYQQALGQGPQFIFQYYEEEERQRGNFPDRFSGHQFPNYSSELNVNALLLGDSALYLCASSLDGAPETQYFGPGTRLLVL.

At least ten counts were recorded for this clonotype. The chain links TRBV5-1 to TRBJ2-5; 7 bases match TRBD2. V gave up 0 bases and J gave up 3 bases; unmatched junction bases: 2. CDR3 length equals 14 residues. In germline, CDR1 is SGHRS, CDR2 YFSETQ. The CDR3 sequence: CASSLDLAEETQYF. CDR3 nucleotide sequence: TGCGCCAGCAGCTTGGACCTAGCGGAAGAGACCCAGTACTTC.

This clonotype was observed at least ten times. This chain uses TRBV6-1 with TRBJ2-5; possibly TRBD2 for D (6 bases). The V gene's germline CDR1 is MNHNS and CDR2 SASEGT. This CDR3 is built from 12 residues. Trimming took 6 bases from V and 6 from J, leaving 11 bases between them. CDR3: CASRGSGKTQYF. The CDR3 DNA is TGTGCCAGCAGGGGTAGCGGAAAGACCCAGTACTTC.

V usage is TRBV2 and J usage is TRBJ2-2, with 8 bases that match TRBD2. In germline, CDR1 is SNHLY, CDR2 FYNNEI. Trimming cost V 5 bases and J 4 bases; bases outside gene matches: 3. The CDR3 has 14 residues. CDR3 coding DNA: TGTGCCAGCAGTACTAGCGGTGCCACCGGGGAGCTGTTTTTT. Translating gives CASSTSGATGELFF.

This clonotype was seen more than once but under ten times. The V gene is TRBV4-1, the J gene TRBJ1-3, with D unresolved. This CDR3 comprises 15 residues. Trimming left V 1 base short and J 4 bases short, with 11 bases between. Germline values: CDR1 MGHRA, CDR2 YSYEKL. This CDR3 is CASSQALTEGNTIYF. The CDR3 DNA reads TGCGCCAGCAGCCAAGCTTTGACTGAAGGAAACACCATATATTTT.

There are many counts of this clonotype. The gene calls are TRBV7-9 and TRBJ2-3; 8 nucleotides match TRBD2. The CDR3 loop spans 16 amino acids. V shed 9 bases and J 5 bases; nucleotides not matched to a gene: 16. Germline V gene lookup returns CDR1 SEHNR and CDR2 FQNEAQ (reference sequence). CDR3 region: CASTPTGGPGVDTQYF. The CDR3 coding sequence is TGTGCCAGTACACCGACGGGAGGGCCGGGAGTAGATACGCAGTATTTT.

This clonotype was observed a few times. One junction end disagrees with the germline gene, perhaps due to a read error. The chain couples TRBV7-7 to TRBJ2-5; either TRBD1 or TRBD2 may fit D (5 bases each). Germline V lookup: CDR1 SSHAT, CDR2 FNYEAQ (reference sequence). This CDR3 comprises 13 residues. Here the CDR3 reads CASSSQGDETQYF. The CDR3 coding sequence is TGTGCTAGCAGCTCCCAAGGGGACGAGACCCAGTACTTC.

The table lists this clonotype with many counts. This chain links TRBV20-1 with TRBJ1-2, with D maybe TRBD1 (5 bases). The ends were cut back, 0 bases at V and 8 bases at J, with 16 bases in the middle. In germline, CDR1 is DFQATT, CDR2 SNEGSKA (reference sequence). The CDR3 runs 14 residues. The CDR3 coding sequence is TGCAGTGCTAGAGATTACCAGGGAATGGAGGGCTACACCTTC. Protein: CSARDYQGMEGYTF.

The CDR3 reads CASSLRVKNIQYF. DNA for the CDR3: TGTGCCAGCAGTTTACGAGTCAAAAACATTCAGTACTTC. V usage is TRBV12-3 or TRBV12-4 and J usage is TRBJ2-4; D unresolved. This CDR3 comprises 13 residues. The V end lost 2 bases, the J end lost 3 bases, and 5 bases lay between the germline ends.

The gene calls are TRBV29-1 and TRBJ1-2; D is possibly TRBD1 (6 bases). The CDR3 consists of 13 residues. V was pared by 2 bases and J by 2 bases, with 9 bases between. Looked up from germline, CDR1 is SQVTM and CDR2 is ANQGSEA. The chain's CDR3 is CSVENQGNYGYTF. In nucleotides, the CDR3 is TGCAGCGTTGAAAATCAGGGGAACTATGGCTACACCTTC. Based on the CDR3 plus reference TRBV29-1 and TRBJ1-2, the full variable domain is SAVISQKPSRDICQRGTSLTIQCQVDSQVTMMFWYRQQPGQSLTLIATANQGSEATYESGFVIDKFPISRPNLTFSTLTVSNMSPEDSSIYLCSVENQGNYGYTFGSGTRLTVV.

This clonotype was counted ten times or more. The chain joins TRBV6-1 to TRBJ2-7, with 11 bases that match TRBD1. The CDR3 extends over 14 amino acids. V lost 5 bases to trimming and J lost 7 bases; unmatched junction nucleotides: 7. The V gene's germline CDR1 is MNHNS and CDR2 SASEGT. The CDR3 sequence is CASSRDRGISEQYF. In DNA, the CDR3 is TGTGCCAGCAGTCGGGACAGGGGGATCTCGGAGCAGTACTTC.

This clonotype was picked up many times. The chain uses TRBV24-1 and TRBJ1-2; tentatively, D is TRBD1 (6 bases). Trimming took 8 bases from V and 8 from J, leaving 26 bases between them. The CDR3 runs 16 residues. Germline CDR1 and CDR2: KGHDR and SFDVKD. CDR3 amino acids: CATTLTWRAGEDGYTF. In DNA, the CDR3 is TGTGCCACCACCCTCACTTGGAGGGCAGGGGAAGACGGCTACACCTTC.

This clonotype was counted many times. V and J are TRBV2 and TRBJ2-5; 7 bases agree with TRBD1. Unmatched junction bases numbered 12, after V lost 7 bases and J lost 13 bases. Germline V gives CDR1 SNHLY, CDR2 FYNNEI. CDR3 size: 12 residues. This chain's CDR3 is CASNRGQISPYF. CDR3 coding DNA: TGTGCCAGCAACCGGGGACAGATTTCTCCGTACTTC.

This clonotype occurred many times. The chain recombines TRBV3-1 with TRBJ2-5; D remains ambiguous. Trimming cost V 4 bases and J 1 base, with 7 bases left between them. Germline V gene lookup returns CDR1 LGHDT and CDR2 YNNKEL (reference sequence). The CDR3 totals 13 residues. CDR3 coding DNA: TGTGCCAGCAGCCCAGACTTCCAAGAGACCCAGTACTTC. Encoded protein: CASSPDFQETQYF.